This T cell receptor beta chain was recovered during a study of blood T cell repertoires in COVID-19. About the study: The United States, Italy and Spain were the sources of the acute and convalescent COVID-19 samples. T cells, B-cell-depleted T cells, or PBMCs supplied cDNA or gDNA.

Per the authors' pipeline: Estimated nucleated cell counts came from reference gene primer amplification. TCRdb keeps only in-frame clones here, not all; method: immunoSEQ multiplex PCR. V and J calls and clone size follow that table, whereas D and trimming were derived from the DNA. The sample has 85,000 to 130,000 clones; around 90% are singletons. There are 13 residues in the CDR3. With 7 bases removed from V and 0 bases from J, the gap between germline ends came to 10 bases. Germline lookup yields CDR1 SNHLY and CDR2 FYNNEI. The sample was peripheral blood. The V and J genes are TRBV2 and TRBJ2-7, with D maybe TRBD2 (6 bases). The TCR originated in a woman aged 55-70 years with acute or convalescent COVID-19. In nucleotides, the CDR3 is TGTGCCAGCACCATAGCGGACTCCTACGAGCAGTACGTC. Its translation: CASTIADSYEQYV.